The 29 T cell receptor beta chains below all came from one sample that was sequenced in a study of low-dose radiotherapy and immunotherapy resistance in tumors. As to time point: after trial treatment. The treatment: LDRT plus nivolumab, ipilimumab, low-dose cyclophosphamide and aspirin (RACIN trial). Primers targeting TRAV and TRBV primed first-strand cDNA, covering alpha and beta chains. TCRs underwent about 22 PCR cycles of amplification with a constant-region primer and V-primer adapter. TCRdb reprocessed the reads with MiXCR, giving one entry per CDR3 protein. The sample yields tens of thousands of distinct CDR3 sequences, 20% seen once. The material sequenced was PBMCs, taken after low-dose radiotherapy plus immunotherapy. Receptor source: a female donor with ovarian cancer.

This clonotype was counted ten times or more. V usage is TRBV7-9 and J usage is TRBJ2-1, with TRBD2 matching over 7 bases. Germline V gene sequence: CDR1 SEHNR, CDR2 FQNEAQ (reference sequence). J was trimmed by 2 bases and V by 0 bases; bases with no gene match: 7. This CDR3 spans 17 amino acids. In DNA form, the CDR3 reads TGTGCCAGCAGCTTAGCCCGCGGACTAGTGGCCTACAATGAGCAGTTCTTC. Its translation is CASSLARGLVAYNEQFF. Combining the CDR3 with reference TRBV7-9 and TRBJ2-1 gives the whole variable domain DTGVSQNPRHKITKRGQNVTFRCDPISEHNRLYWYRQTLGQGPEFLTYFQNEAQLEKSRLLSDRFSAERPKGSFSTLEIQRTEQGDSAMYLCASSLARGLVAYNEQFFGPGTRLTVL.

The chain links TRBV19 to TRBJ2-7; D remains unclear. This CDR3 has 13 amino acids. V dropped 0 bases and J dropped 6 bases, with 9 bases sitting between them. Germline V gene sequence: CDR1 LNHDA, CDR2 SQIVND (reference sequence). CDR3 protein: CASSIDRSAEQYF. The CDR3, as DNA: TGTGCCAGTAGTATAGATCGAAGCGCCGAGCAGTACTTC.

This clonotype was recorded once. Because the CDR3's place on the DNA is in doubt, the DNA is left out and the CDR3 is given as listed by TCRdb. The chain recombines TRBV6-4 with TRBJ2-3; the table's D call, TRBD2, was not checked against the DNA. Germline-derived CDR1 and CDR2 are MRHNA and SNTAGT. Termini included, the CDR3 measures 23 amino acids. This CDR3 is CASSDPRRQETQYFGPGTDTQYF.

This clonotype was found many times. The V and J genes are TRBV5-1 and TRBJ2-3, with D perhaps TRBD2 (6 bases). The length of the CDR3 is 14 residues. Between the trimmed V and J ends, which lost 7 bases and 0 bases, there was a span of 12 bases. From germline, CDR1 is SGHRS and CDR2 YFSETQ. The DNA for the CDR3 is TGCGCCAGCGCGGCGGGGACTAGCACAGATACGCAGTATTTT. Its protein is CASAAGTSTDTQYF.

In its sample, this clonotype was seen many times. Compared with germline, one end of the junction differs, possibly owing to a read error. The chain is built from TRBV5-6 and TRBJ1-6; possibly TRBD1 for D (5 bases). The CDR3 has 16 amino acids. Per the germline V gene, CDR1 is SGHDT and CDR2 is YYEEEE. As DNA, the CDR3 is TGTGCCAGCAGCTTCGGGAGGGGAGCCCTTAATACACCCCTCCACTTT. It encodes CASSFGRGALNTPLHF.

This clonotype has at least ten counts. The CDR3 DNA follows: TGTGCCAGTAGCATTGACAGGGCGAACACCGGGGAGCTGTTTTTT. Residues: CASSIDRANTGELFF. This chain joins TRBV19 and TRBJ2-2, with 7 bases identical to TRBD1. Germline V gene data show CDR1 as LNHDA and CDR2 as SQIVND (reference sequence). The CDR3 totals 15 residues. V lost 6 bases and J lost 0; bases outside the gene matches: 4.

V and J are TRBV6-2 or TRBV6-3 and TRBJ2-1; TRBD2 is a possible D gene (6 bases). CDR1 is MNHEY, CDR2 SVGEGT, per germline. The length of the CDR3 is 15 residues. Trimming shortened V by 5 bases and J by 2 bases, and 13 bases separated the two germline ends. The CDR3 nucleotides are TGTGCCAGCAGTACCCCGGGACTGACCTACAATGAGCAGTTCTTC. This codes for CASSTPGLTYNEQFF.

The gene calls are TRBV29-1 and TRBJ2-5; TRBD1 agrees at 9 bases. J lost 4 bases, V lost 7 bases, and 7 bases had no gene match. CDR1 and CDR2 from the germline V gene are SQVTM and ANQGSEA. The CDR3 runs to 13 residues. Here the CDR3 reads CSAGTGSRETQYF. In nucleotides, the CDR3 is TGCAGCGCCGGGACAGGGTCCAGAGAGACCCAGTACTTC.

In its sample, this clonotype was seen once. The likely explanation is a read error, given a far larger clone one base away. The chain joins TRBV7-8 to TRBJ2-3, with 10 bases lining up with TRBD2. The CDR3 is 16 residues long. Per the germline V gene, CDR1 is SGHVS and CDR2 is FQNEAQ. Trimming took 5 bases from V and 14 from J; bases not matched to a gene: 19. CDR3 bases: TGTGCCAGCAGCCCTAGCGGGAGATTCGACACCGGGGAGCTGTATTTT. Its translation is CASSPSGRFDTGELYF. Drawing the rest from reference TRBV7-8 and TRBJ2-3, the complete variable domain is GAGVSQSPRYKVAKRGQDVALRCDPISGHVSLFWYQQALGQGPEFLTYFQNEAQLDKSGLPSDRFFAERPEGSVSTLKIQRTQQEDSAVYLCASSPSGRFDTGELYFGPGTRLTVL.

The chain links TRBV23-1 to TRBJ1-6, with D uncertain. TRBV23-1 is an ORF; its function is uncertain. V was clipped by 5 bases and J by 4 bases, with 9 bases between them. This CDR3 is built from 14 residues. The CDR3 loop reads CASSNGRYNSPLHF. The DNA of the CDR3 is TGCGCCAGCAGTAACGGACGGTATAATTCACCCCTCCACTTT.

This clonotype was detected many times. The J gene is TRBJ2-2, the V gene TRBV6-2 or TRBV6-3; a possible D gene is TRBD1 (6 bases). CDR1 and CDR2 (germline): MNHEY, SVGEGT. V was clipped by 2 bases and J by 7 bases, with 20 bases between them. CDR3 length: 17 residues. This CDR3 is CASSYPGQVGEIGELFF. The DNA of the CDR3 is TGTGCCAGCAGTTACCCGGGACAAGTGGGAGAGATCGGGGAGCTGTTTTTT.

At least ten counts were recorded for this clonotype. This chain joins TRBV6-2 or TRBV6-3 and TRBJ1-5; D uncertain. Per the germline V gene, CDR1 is MNHEY and CDR2 is SVGEGT. Trimming removed 7 bases at V and 2 bases at J, with 21 bases between. This CDR3 is built from 17 residues. The CDR3 nucleotides are TGTGCCAGCACTCCGCCGGCCGTGGTTGTGGGCAATCAGCCCCAGCATTTT. This encodes CASTPPAVVVGNQPQHF.

The sample holds many counts of this clonotype. V gene TRBV7-2 combines with J gene TRBJ1-5, with D perhaps matching TRBD1 (5 bases). The CDR3 loop spans 15 amino acids. The germline V gene has CDR1 SGHTA and CDR2 FQGNSA. V lost 5 bases, J lost 9 bases, and 20 bases lay in between. DNA for the CDR3: TGTGCCAGCAGCCCAGGGAATAATATGAGGTCGCCCCAGCATTTT. Amino acids: CASSPGNNMRSPQHF.

This clonotype appeared a few times. The chain recombines TRBV3-1 with TRBJ2-7, with no clear D. The CDR3 loop spans 16 amino acids. V shed 3 bases and J shed 5 bases, with 20 bases lying between them. The germline V gene has CDR1 LGHDT and CDR2 YNNKEL (reference sequence). CDR3 DNA sequence: TGTGCCAGCAGCCATCGAAGAAGTGTATCGATCGACGAGCAGTACTTC. Protein: CASSHRRSVSIDEQYF.

This clonotype was recorded at least ten times. V usage is TRBV14 and J usage is TRBJ2-3; D is unresolved. Per the germline V gene, CDR1 is SGHDN and CDR2 is FVKESK. There are 11 residues in the CDR3. V shed 5 bases and J shed 4 bases, with 4 bases lying between them. CDR3 in DNA: TGTGCCAGCAGCTTCGCAGATACGCAGTATTTT. Translating gives CASSFADTQYF.

This clonotype was observed many times. The rearrangement joins TRBV7-9 to TRBJ2-6; 9 positions agree with TRBD1. This CDR3 contains 18 residues. Germline V gene data show CDR1 as SEHNR and CDR2 as FQNEAQ (reference sequence). J gave up 2 bases and V 2 bases, and 7 bases lay outside the gene matches. CDR3 in DNA: TGTGCCAGCAGCTTAATGACAGGGGGGACGCCTGGGGCCAACGTCCTGACTTTC. Translated, it gives CASSLMTGGTPGANVLTF.

This clonotype was detected ten times or more. V and J are TRBV6-2 or TRBV6-3 and TRBJ2-2, with 9 bases fitting TRBD1. The CDR3 contains 16 residues. V was pared by 5 bases and J by 4 bases, with 8 bases of the junction left unmatched. Germline V CDR1 and CDR2: MNHEY, SVGEGT. CDR3 in DNA: TGTGCCAGCAGTGTCCACAGGGGGCGTGGCACCGGGGAGCTGTTTTTT. Translated, it gives CASSVHRGRGTGELFF.

This clonotype was observed many times. This chain links TRBV20-1 with TRBJ2-1; TRBD1 might be the D (5 bases). CDR3 size: 14 residues. V gave up 0 bases and J gave up 3 bases, with 9 bases separating them. Germline CDR1 and CDR2: DFQATT and SNEGSKA (reference sequence). CDR3 nucleotide sequence: TGCAGTGCTAGAGACAGGGTAAACTACAATGAGCAGTTCTTC. Its protein is CSARDRVNYNEQFF.

This clonotype appeared many times. The J gene is TRBJ1-5, the V gene TRBV27; TRBD1 agrees at 7 bases. The CDR3 is 13 residues long. The germline V gene has CDR1 MNHEY and CDR2 SMNVEV (reference sequence). V trimming: 0 bases; J trimming: 7 bases; junction bases outside the gene matches: 0. The CDR3 DNA reads TGTGCCAGCAGTTTATCAGGGGGCCAGCCCCAGCATTTT. It specifies CASSLSGGQPQHF.

This clonotype has at least ten counts. This chain links TRBV18 with TRBJ2-5, with 7 bases that match TRBD1. V was clipped by 8 bases and J by 1 base; unmatched bases: 4. CDR1 and CDR2 from the germline V gene are KGHSH and LQKENI. The CDR3 loop spans 13 amino acids. DNA of the CDR3: TGTGCCAGCCTGGGACAGTCCCAAGAGACCCAGTACTTC. This sequence encodes CASLGQSQETQYF.

At least ten counts were recorded for this clonotype. The chain joins TRBV19 to TRBJ2-2; TRBD1 matches at 7 bases. With 6 bases clipped from V and 0 bases from J, the junction kept 7 bases outside the gene matches. The CDR3 is 16 amino acids. Germline values: CDR1 LNHDA, CDR2 SQIVND (reference sequence). DNA for the CDR3: TGTGCCAGTAGGAATCAGGGGACAGCGAACACCGGGGAGCTGTTTTTT. This sequence encodes CASRNQGTANTGELFF.

This clonotype showed up many times. The chain recombines TRBV7-9 with TRBJ2-5; D is undetermined. Germline assignment: CDR1 SEHNR and CDR2 FQNEAQ (reference sequence). The CDR3 is 13 amino acids. V lost 0 bases and J 5 bases, leaving 7 bases between the germline ends. The CDR3 DNA reads TGTGCCAGCAGCTTAGCAGGGTTTGAGACCCAGTACTTC. This encodes CASSLAGFETQYF. Supplemented by reference TRBV7-9 and TRBJ2-5, the full variable domain reads DTGVSQNPRHKITKRGQNVTFRCDPISEHNRLYWYRQTLGQGPEFLTYFQNEAQLEKSRLLSDRFSAERPKGSFSTLEIQRTEQGDSAMYLCASSLAGFETQYFGPGTRLLVL.

This clonotype was counted a single time. It is likely a read error: a sequence one base away is far more abundant. The chain links TRBV27 to TRBJ1-5, with D hard to call. The CDR3 has 15 residues. The germline V gene has CDR1 MNHEY and CDR2 SMNVEV (reference sequence). The CDR3 nucleotides are TGTACCAGCGGAGGACTGGTGAGCAGCAATCAGCCCCAGCATTTT. Translated, it gives CTSGGLVSSNQPQHF.

This clonotype was seen more than once but under ten times. This likely came from a read error, as a far larger clone is one base away. V usage is TRBV6-8 and J usage is TRBJ2-7; 8 nucleotides align to TRBD1. V was clipped by 5 bases and J by 7 bases; unmatched bases: 10. This CDR3 has 14 residues. Germline V gives CDR1 MNHGY, CDR2 SAAAGT. For the CDR3, the DNA is TGTGCCAGCAGTGCACTTGGACAGGGTACGGAGCAGTACTTC. This encodes CASSALGQGTEQYF.

The chain uses TRBV28 and TRBJ2-7; D gene uncertain. CDR3 length: 12 residues. The V end was cut by 8 bases, the J end by 6 bases, with 14 bases between. In germline, CDR1 is MDHEN, CDR2 SYDVKM. Written as DNA, the CDR3 is TGTGCCAGCCTATCCTCTTTGGGCGAGCAGTACTTC. This codes for CASLSSLGEQYF.

There are many counts of this clonotype. The V call is TRBV12-3 or TRBV12-4, the J call TRBJ2-5, with 9 bases identical to TRBD2. Trimming cost V 2 bases and J 5 bases; bases outside gene matches: 9. CDR3 length: 16 residues. The chain's CDR3 is CASSLRGGGARETQYF. In nucleotides, the CDR3 is TGTGCCAGCAGTTTAAGGGGCGGGGGGGCCCGGGAGACCCAGTACTTC.

This clonotype has a count of ten or more. This rearrangement joins TRBV6-2 or TRBV6-3 to TRBJ1-1; 12 bases map to TRBD1. V shed 1 base, J shed 4 bases, and the junction held 16 bases outside the gene matches. Germline assignment: CDR1 MNHEY and CDR2 SVGEGT. The CDR3 spans 20 residues. The DNA for the CDR3 is TGTGCCAGCAGTTACTTGCCTACCGGGACAGGGGGCCCTCGGGGCACTGAAGCTTTCTTT. Its translation: CASSYLPTGTGGPRGTEAFF.

The chain combines TRBV5-1 with TRBJ2-5; D may be TRBD1 (6 bases). Between the trimmed V and J ends, which lost 3 bases and 2 bases, there was a span of 11 bases. Germline CDR1 is SGHRS and CDR2 is YFSETQ. The CDR3 totals 14 residues. The CDR3 is CASSSWGLQETQYF. CDR3 sequence (DNA): TGCGCCAGCAGCTCCTGGGGGCTGCAAGAGACCCAGTACTTC.

Comment on this clonotype: Given a far larger clone just one base away, this is likely a sequencing read error. The V and J genes are TRBV28 and TRBJ2-1, with D possibly TRBD1 on 6 matching bases. The CDR3 spans 15 residues. Germline V gene data show CDR1 as MDHEN and CDR2 as SYDVKM. The V and J ends lost 4 bases and 10 bases respectively, with 20 bases between them. Here the CDR3 reads CASSSAGRGDWEQFF. The CDR3 DNA reads as TGTGCCAGCAGTTCGGCGGGCAGGGGAGATTGGGAGCAGTTCTTC. Combining the CDR3 with reference TRBV28 and TRBJ2-1 gives the whole variable domain DVKVTQSSRYLVKRTGEKVFLECVQDMDHENMFWYRQDPGLGLRLIYFSYDVKMKEKGDIPEGYSVSREKKERFSLILESASTNQTSMYLCASSSAGRGDWEQFFGPGTRLTVL.